This T cell receptor beta chain was sequenced during a study of blood T cell repertoires in COVID-19. As for the study in general: Nucleic acid was either cDNA or gDNA, and it came from T cells, B-cell-depleted T cells, or PBMCs.

CDR3 length: 14 amino acids. Trimming took 6 bases from V and 5 from J; bases not matched to a gene: 9. CDR1 MNHEY and CDR2 SMNVEV come from the germline V gene (reference sequence). Profiled with immunoSEQ multiplex PCR; TCRdb holds only in-frame clones, not every one. The sample carries roughly 320,000 clones, approximately 89% recorded once. The TCR originated in a woman under 40 with COVID-19, enrolled during active disease. Sequenced: peripheral blood. The chain employs TRBV27 and TRBJ1-2, with TRBD1 matching 7 bases. CDR3 sequence reads: CASRSGTVVYGYTF. Here the CDR3 DNA reads TGTGCCAGCAGATCGGGGACAGTGGTATATGGCTACACCTTC.